This is a list of T cell receptor beta chains from one sample in a study of Ad26.COV2.S vaccination and SARS-CoV-2 variants. The table came from immunoSEQ multiplex PCR; TCRdb's copy has only in-frame clones and leaves some out. There are around 320,000 clones in the sample; over 80% occur only once, and around 2.2% lies in the top ten. The input for sequencing was peripheral blood, taken in a trial of Ad26.COV2.S vaccine versus placebo. These receptors were collected from a person between 18 and 65 years old who received the Ad26.COV2.S COVID-19 vaccine or a placebo. CDR3s leave out the opening cysteine and the closing phenylalanine or tryptophan.

v_gene: TRBV7-2
j_gene: TRBJ1-5
CDR3aa: ASSPSGGGYSNQPQH

v_gene: TRBV30
j_gene: TRBJ1-4
CDR3aa: AWHPGRGNEKLF

v_gene: TRBV5-1
j_gene: TRBJ1-2
CDR3aa: ASSPGPQLGYT

v_gene: TRBV7-9
j_gene: TRBJ1-6
CDR3aa: ASSPHRSDRESGSPLH

v_gene: TRBV7-9
j_gene: TRBJ1-1
CDR3aa: ASSPAGVEAF

v_gene: TRBV7-2
j_gene: TRBJ2-7
CDR3aa: ASSLALQAAYEQY

v_gene: TRBV7-6
j_gene: TRBJ2-3
CDR3aa: ASSLQGGTDTQY

v_gene: TRBV3-1/TRBV3-2
j_gene: TRBJ1-2
CDR3aa: ASSHGVAGYT

v_gene: TRBV7-3
j_gene: TRBJ2-3
CDR3aa: ASSLDGATITQY

v_gene: TRBV7-3
j_gene: TRBJ2-3
CDR3aa: ASSLGGATTDTQY

v_gene: TRBV28
j_gene: TRBJ1-1
CDR3aa: ASSFRRAAEAF

v_gene: TRBV19
j_gene: TRBJ1-5
CDR3aa: ASSATEWDQPQH

v_gene: TRBV19
j_gene: TRBJ1-1
CDR3aa: ASSIPNFGEAF

v_gene: TRBV5-1
j_gene: TRBJ1-5
CDR3aa: ASSLGGYPNQPQH

v_gene: TRBV28
j_gene: TRBJ1-2
CDR3aa: ASRQASLGYT

v_gene: TRBV18
j_gene: TRBJ2-7
CDR3aa: ASSLDYEQY

v_gene: TRBV6-4
j_gene: TRBJ2-2
CDR3aa: ASSASGGAGELF

v_gene: TRBV29-1
j_gene: TRBJ1-1
CDR3aa: SVVDRVNTEAF

v_gene: TRBV28
j_gene: TRBJ2-5
CDR3aa: ASSLGGAGETQY

v_gene: TRBV5-4
j_gene: TRBJ2-1
CDR3aa: ASSSVGAPSYNEQF

v_gene: TRBV2
j_gene: TRBJ1-3
CDR3aa: ASSYVSGSGNTIY

v_gene: TRBV5-1
j_gene: TRBJ1-1
CDR3aa: ASSFKGEGVLQAF

v_gene: TRBV12-3/TRBV12-4
j_gene: TRBJ2-7
CDR3aa: ASYEQY

v_gene: TRBV5-4
j_gene: TRBJ2-6
CDR3aa: ASSPYGLGAGANVLT

v_gene: TRBV11-2
j_gene: TRBJ2-3
CDR3aa: ASSLGRDTQY

v_gene: TRBV6-2/TRBV6-3
j_gene: TRBJ2-2
CDR3aa: ASSPHGGVIGTGELF

v_gene: TRBV5-1
j_gene: TRBJ2-3
CDR3aa: ASSFNRDTQY

v_gene: TRBV3-1/TRBV3-2
j_gene: TRBJ2-3
CDR3aa: ASSPGTVVRDTQY

v_gene: TRBV5-1
j_gene: TRBJ1-2
CDR3aa: ASSRTGQGEYGYT